These 24 T cell receptor beta chains were all obtained from the same sample, sequenced in a study of cytomegalovirus exposure and HLA in healthy donors. TCRdb's copy holds only in-frame clones and misses some; the assay was immunoSEQ multiplex PCR. The sample contains around 130,000 clones, over 75% of which appear only once. Sequencing was carried out using PBMCs. Receptors originate from a woman aged 30 to 39 in good health and CMV-seronegative.

This clone was observed a handful of times. The chain joins TRBV12-5 to TRBJ2-4; D possibly corresponds to TRBD1 (5 bases). This CDR3 is 14 amino acids long. Germline-derived CDR1 and CDR2 are LGHNT and FRNRAP. Trimming took off 0 bases at V and 6 bases at J, with 9 bases between the two ends. Written as DNA, the CDR3 is TGTGCTAGTGGTTTGGTGGAACAGGTAAACATTCAGTACTTC. It yields the protein CASGLVEQVNIQYF.

The chain employs TRBV11-3 and TRBJ2-7; a possible D gene is TRBD1 (6 bases). V lost 5 bases and J lost 0, with 8 bases in between. Germline values: CDR1 SGHNT, CDR2 YENEEA. CDR3 length equals 13 residues. CDR3 sequence: CASSRTASYEQYF. CDR3 DNA: TGTGCCAGCAGCAGGACAGCCTCCTACGAGCAGTACTTC.

The CDR3 DNA follows: TGTGCCAGTAGTGGGGGATGGGACAGGCAGCCCCAGCATTTT. Its protein is CASSGGWDRQPQHF. The rearrangement uses TRBV19 and TRBJ1-5; 8 bases align to TRBD1. The CDR3 extends over 14 amino acids. V gave up 5 bases and J gave up 7 bases; unmatched junction bases: 7. Germline-derived CDR1 and CDR2 are LNHDA and SQIVND (reference sequence). Combining the CDR3 with reference TRBV19 and TRBJ1-5 gives the whole variable domain DGGITQSPKYLFRKEGQNVTLSCEQNLNHDAMYWYRQDPGQGLRLIYYSQIVNDFQKGDIAEGYSVSREKKESFPLTVTSAQKNPTAFYLCASSGGWDRQPQHFGDGTRLSIL.

This chain uses TRBV6-1 with TRBJ1-5, with unresolved D. Trimming shortened V by 2 bases and J by 3 bases, and 8 bases separated the two germline ends. The CDR3 covers 14 residues. Germline V lookup: CDR1 MNHNS, CDR2 SASEGT. The DNA of the CDR3 is TGTGCCAGCAGTGAAACAGCTATCAATCAGCCCCAGCATTTT. Its translation is CASSETAINQPQHF.

This chain links TRBV10-1 with TRBJ2-1; D ambiguous. CDR1 is WNHNN, CDR2 SYGVQD, per germline (reference sequence). V dropped 2 bases and J dropped 8 bases, with 16 bases sitting between them. This CDR3 has 15 residues. CDR3: CASSEVSQPPYEQFF. CDR3 in DNA: TGCGCCAGCAGTGAGGTTTCACAGCCCCCATATGAGCAGTTCTTC.

This sequence joins TRBV5-6 and TRBJ2-1; possibly TRBD2 for D (7 bases). Germline V gives CDR1 SGHDT, CDR2 YYEEEE. The CDR3 is made up of 15 amino acids. Deletions cut 4 bases from V and 7 bases from J, with 18 bases between. The CDR3 region has the DNA TGTGCCAGCAGCCCTCTTGGGGGGGGCCTTAATGAGCAGTTCTTC. This codes for CASSPLGGGLNEQFF.

This clone was seen more than once but under ten times. The V gene is TRBV21-1, the J gene TRBJ1-5. TRBV21-1 represents a pseudogene. CDR3 length equals 11 residues. CDR3 sequence reads: CASSKAEPQHF. The CDR3 region has the DNA TGTGCCAGCAGCAAAGCCGAGCCCCAGCATTTT.

The rearrangement uses TRBV18 and TRBJ1-2; maybe TRBD1 (5 bases). CDR3 length equals 12 residues. Germline-derived CDR1 and CDR2 are KGHSH and LQKENI. The V and J ends lost 3 bases and 8 bases respectively, with 10 bases between them. The CDR3 bases are TGTGCCAGCTCACCCTTAGGGGAAGGCTACACCTTC. Translation: CASSPLGEGYTF.

This chain links TRBV5-4 with TRBJ1-5, with a weak D call TRBD1 (5 bases). The germline V and J ends were trimmed by 6 bases and 6 bases, with 19 bases remaining between them. Germline lookup yields CDR1 SGHNT and CDR2 YYREEE (reference sequence). There are 15 residues in the CDR3. The CDR3: CASILTQGGGQPQHF. CDR3 nucleotides: TGTGCCAGCATCTTAACCCAGGGAGGTGGTCAGCCCCAGCATTTT.

This clone has more than one count but fewer than ten. The chain combines TRBV19 with TRBJ1-6; TRBD1 matches 7 bases. After removal of 11 bases from V and 7 bases from J, the junction contained 8 bases not matched to a gene. CDR1 LNHDA and CDR2 SQIVND come from the germline V gene (reference sequence). The CDR3 has 13 residues. CDR3: CASQGIGNSPLHF. The CDR3, as DNA: TGTGCCTCACAGGGGATCGGGAATTCACCCCTCCACTTT.

This clone has just one count. The chain carries TRBV5-4 and TRBJ2-2; 14 nucleotides line up with TRBD2. This CDR3 is 16 amino acids long. CDR1 SGHNT and CDR2 YYREEE come from the germline V gene (reference sequence). V dropped 2 bases and J dropped 8; count of bases not matched to a gene: 5. CDR3 sequence: CASSFGTSGGLGELFF. CDR3 in DNA: TGTGCCAGCAGCTTTGGGACTAGCGGGGGTCTGGGGGAGCTGTTTTTT.

J is TRBJ2-7 and V is TRBV2; D unclear. The CDR3 contains 11 residues. Deletions cut 6 bases from V and 3 bases from J, with 6 bases between. Per germline, CDR1 SNHLY and CDR2 FYNNEI. The CDR3 bases are TGTGCCAGCAGAGAGCGCTACGAGCAGTACTTC. It codes for CASRERYEQYF.

This clone occurred once. This chain connects TRBV19 to TRBJ1-1, with TRBD1 identical over 10 bases. Trimming removed 0 bases from V and 5 bases from J; junction bases left unmatched: 6. This CDR3 has 16 amino acids. Germline assignment: CDR1 LNHDA and CDR2 SQIVND (reference sequence). CDR3 sequence: CASSIDRQGAGTEAFF. The DNA for the CDR3 is TGTGCCAGTAGTATAGATCGACAGGGGGCAGGAACTGAAGCTTTCTTT. The variable domain in full, completed from reference TRBV19 and TRBJ1-1, reads DGGITQSPKYLFRKEGQNVTLSCEQNLNHDAMYWYRQDPGQGLRLIYYSQIVNDFQKGDIAEGYSVSREKKESFPLTVTSAQKNPTAFYLCASSIDRQGAGTEAFFGQGTRLTVV.

The chain has TRBV11-3 and TRBJ2-1, with 8 bases identical to TRBD1. Trimming cost V 6 bases and J 10 bases; bases outside gene matches: 5. In germline, CDR1 is SGHNT, CDR2 YENEEA. This CDR3 is built from 12 residues. CDR3 DNA: TGTGCCAGCAGAACGACAGGGGAGGAGCAGTTCTTC. Translated: CASRTTGEEQFF. Full variable domain (remainder filled in from reference TRBV11-3 and TRBJ2-1): EAGVVQSPRYKIIEKKQPVAFWCNPISGHNTLYWYLQNLGQGPELLIRYENEEAVDDSQLPKDRFSAERLKGVDSTLKIQPAELGDSAVYLCASRTTGEEQFFGPGTRLTVL.

The CDR3 reads CASSPGTGAGNTIYF. The CDR3 DNA is TGTGCCAGCAGCCCAGGGACAGGGGCTGGAAACACCATATATTTT. The chain uses TRBV11-2 and TRBJ1-3, with 10 bases matching TRBD1. Germline values: CDR1 SGHAT, CDR2 FQNNGV. The J segment lost 2 bases and the V segment lost 5 bases, leaving 3 bases of the junction unmatched. The CDR3 sequence is 15 residues long.

CDR3 sequence reads: CASSLETSGAYEQYF. The CDR3 nucleotides read TGTGCCAGCAGCTTAGAGACTAGCGGCGCCTACGAGCAGTACTTC. The chain joins TRBV7-2 to TRBJ2-7, with TRBD2 matching 9 bases. The CDR3 is 15 residues long. After removal of 1 base from V and 2 bases from J, the junction contained 3 bases not matched to a gene. Germline CDR1 is SGHTA and CDR2 is FQGNSA.

This chain connects TRBV7-9 to TRBJ1-2; D gene unclear. The CDR3 contains 15 residues. CDR1 and CDR2 (germline): SEHNR, FQNEAQ (reference sequence). Deletions cut 4 bases from V and 3 bases from J, with 15 bases between. This CDR3 is CASSSARSPDYGYTF. For the CDR3, the DNA is TGTGCCAGCAGCTCAGCTCGGAGTCCGGACTATGGCTACACCTTC.

This rearrangement joins TRBV7-8 to TRBJ2-5; 9 nucleotides align to TRBD2. The germline V gene encodes CDR1 SGHVS and CDR2 FQNEAQ. This CDR3 is built from 15 residues. V shed 1 base and J 7 bases; nucleotides not matched to a gene: 7. The CDR3 spells CASSLDRAGGGTQYF. The CDR3 nucleotides read TGTGCCAGCAGCTTAGATCGAGCGGGGGGAGGGACCCAGTACTTC.

This chain connects TRBV4-2 to TRBJ1-6; D is perhaps TRBD1 (5 bases). V was pared by 3 bases and J by 5 bases, with 14 bases between. The CDR3 runs to 16 residues. Germline CDR1 is LGHNA and CDR2 is YNFKEQ. The DNA of the CDR3 is TGTGCCAGCAGCCAGGCTACAGGACGGGATAATTCACCCCTCCACTTT. The encoded protein is CASSQATGRDNSPLHF.

V usage is TRBV7-8 and J usage is TRBJ1-1; 8 bases fit TRBD1. The V and J ends lost 8 bases and 4 bases, in that order; junction bases with no gene match: 9. There are 14 residues in the CDR3. In germline, CDR1 is SGHVS, CDR2 FQNEAQ. The CDR3 spells CASGTRQGRTEAFF. The CDR3 DNA reads TGTGCCAGCGGGACTCGACAGGGGCGCACTGAAGCTTTCTTT.

This chain joins TRBV27 and TRBJ2-7; TRBD2 might be the D (6 bases). The CDR3 runs 15 residues. Trimming stripped 6 bases from V and 5 bases from J, with 20 bases between. The germline gives CDR1 MNHEY, CDR2 SMNVEV (reference sequence). The CDR3 region is CASRRWMGRQDEQYF. The CDR3 nucleotides read TGTGCCAGCAGGCGATGGATGGGGAGGCAAGACGAGCAGTACTTC.

The CDR3 is CSARDRVSGNTIYF. The CDR3 nucleotides are TGCAGCGCCCGGGACAGGGTTTCTGGAAACACCATATATTTT. This chain connects TRBV29-1 to TRBJ1-3; 9 nucleotides align to TRBD1. This CDR3 is built from 14 residues. CDR1 is SQVTM and CDR2 is ANQGSEA in the germline V gene. The V and J ends lost 7 bases and 1 base, in that order; junction bases with no gene match: 5.

This clone was detected once. The chain carries TRBV6-1 and TRBJ2-5; D is perhaps TRBD2 (5 bases). The CDR3 extends over 14 amino acids. The V end lost 7 bases, the J end lost 5 bases, and 17 bases lay between the germline ends. Per the germline V gene, CDR1 is MNHNS and CDR2 is SASEGT. The CDR3 here is CASILDEGWETQYF. The CDR3 DNA reads as TGTGCCAGCATTCTGGACGAGGGCTGGGAGACCCAGTACTTC.

This chain links TRBV30 with TRBJ1-1, with a tentative D call TRBD1 (5 bases). Germline V gives CDR1 GTSNPN, CDR2 SVGIG (reference sequence). The germline V and J ends were trimmed by 3 bases and 5 bases, with 13 bases remaining between them. The CDR3 is made up of 13 amino acids. CDR3 coding DNA: TGTGCCTGGAGAGTAGGCCGGGGGACTGAAGCTTTCTTT. It is translated as CAWRVGRGTEAFF.